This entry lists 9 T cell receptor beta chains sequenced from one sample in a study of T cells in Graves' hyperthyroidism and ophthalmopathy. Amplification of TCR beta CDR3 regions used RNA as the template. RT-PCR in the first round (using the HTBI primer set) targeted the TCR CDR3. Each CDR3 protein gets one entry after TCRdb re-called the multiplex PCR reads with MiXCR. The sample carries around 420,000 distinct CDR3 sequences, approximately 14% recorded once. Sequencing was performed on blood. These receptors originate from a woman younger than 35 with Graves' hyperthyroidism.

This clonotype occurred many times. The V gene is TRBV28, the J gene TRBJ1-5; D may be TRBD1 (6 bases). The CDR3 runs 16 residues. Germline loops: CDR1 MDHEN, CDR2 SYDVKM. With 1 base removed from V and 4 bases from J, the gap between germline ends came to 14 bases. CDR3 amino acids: CASSLLSRQGNQPQHF. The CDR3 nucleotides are TGTGCCAGCAGTTTATTGAGTCGCCAGGGGAATCAGCCCCAGCATTTT.

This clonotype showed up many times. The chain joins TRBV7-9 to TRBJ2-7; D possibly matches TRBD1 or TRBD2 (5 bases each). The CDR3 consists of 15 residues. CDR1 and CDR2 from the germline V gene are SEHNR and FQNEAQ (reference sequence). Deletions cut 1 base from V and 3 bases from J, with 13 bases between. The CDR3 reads CASSLGGSGFYEQYF. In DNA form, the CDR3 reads TGTGCCAGCAGCTTAGGCGGGTCAGGGTTCTACGAGCAGTACTTC.

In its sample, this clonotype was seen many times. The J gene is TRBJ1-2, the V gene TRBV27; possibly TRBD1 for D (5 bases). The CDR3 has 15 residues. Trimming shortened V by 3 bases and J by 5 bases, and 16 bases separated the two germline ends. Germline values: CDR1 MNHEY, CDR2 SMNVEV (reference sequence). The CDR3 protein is CASSFVGGRHYGYTF. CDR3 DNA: TGTGCCAGCAGTTTCGTGGGGGGGAGACATTATGGCTACACCTTC.

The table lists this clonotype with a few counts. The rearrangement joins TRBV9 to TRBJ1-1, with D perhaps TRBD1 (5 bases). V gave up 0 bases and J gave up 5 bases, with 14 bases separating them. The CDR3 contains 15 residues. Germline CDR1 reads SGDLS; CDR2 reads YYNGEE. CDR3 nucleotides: TGTGCCAGCAGCGTAGGACTGGGGACGACGACTGAAGCTTTCTTT. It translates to CASSVGLGTTTEAFF.

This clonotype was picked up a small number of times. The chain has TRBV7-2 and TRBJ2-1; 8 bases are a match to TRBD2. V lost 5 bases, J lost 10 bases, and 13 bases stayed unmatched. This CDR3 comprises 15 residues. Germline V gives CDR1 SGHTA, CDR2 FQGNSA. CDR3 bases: TGTGCCAGCAGCCAAATGAGCGGGAGAGGGGTAGAGCAGTTCTTC. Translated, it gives CASSQMSGRGVEQFF.

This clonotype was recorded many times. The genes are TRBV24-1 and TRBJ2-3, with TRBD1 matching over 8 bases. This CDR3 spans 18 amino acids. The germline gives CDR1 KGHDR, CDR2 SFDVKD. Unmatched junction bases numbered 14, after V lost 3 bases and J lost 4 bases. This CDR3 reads CATSDLPSRTGTADTQYF. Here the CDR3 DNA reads TGTGCCACCAGTGATCTCCCTTCACGGACAGGGACGGCAGATACGCAGTATTTT.

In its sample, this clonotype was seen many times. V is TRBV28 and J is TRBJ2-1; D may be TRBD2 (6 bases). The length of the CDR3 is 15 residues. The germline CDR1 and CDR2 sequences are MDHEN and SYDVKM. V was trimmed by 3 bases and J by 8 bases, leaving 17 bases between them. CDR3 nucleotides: TGTGCCAGCAGTTTTTGGCTAGCGAGAGACGATGAGCAGTTCTTC. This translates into CASSFWLARDDEQFF.

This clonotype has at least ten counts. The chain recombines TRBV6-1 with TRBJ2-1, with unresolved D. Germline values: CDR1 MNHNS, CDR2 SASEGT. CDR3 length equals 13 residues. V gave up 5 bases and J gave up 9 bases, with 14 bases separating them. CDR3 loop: CASSSDPPGEQFF. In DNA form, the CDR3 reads TGTGCCAGCAGTTCAGACCCCCCGGGTGAGCAGTTCTTC.

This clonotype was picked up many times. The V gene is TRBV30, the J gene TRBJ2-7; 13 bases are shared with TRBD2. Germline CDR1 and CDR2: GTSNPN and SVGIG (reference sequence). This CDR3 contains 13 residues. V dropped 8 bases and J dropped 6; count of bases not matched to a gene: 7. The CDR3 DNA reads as TGTGCCAGCGGGACTAGCGGGATGAGCGAGCAGTACTTC. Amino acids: CASGTSGMSEQYF.